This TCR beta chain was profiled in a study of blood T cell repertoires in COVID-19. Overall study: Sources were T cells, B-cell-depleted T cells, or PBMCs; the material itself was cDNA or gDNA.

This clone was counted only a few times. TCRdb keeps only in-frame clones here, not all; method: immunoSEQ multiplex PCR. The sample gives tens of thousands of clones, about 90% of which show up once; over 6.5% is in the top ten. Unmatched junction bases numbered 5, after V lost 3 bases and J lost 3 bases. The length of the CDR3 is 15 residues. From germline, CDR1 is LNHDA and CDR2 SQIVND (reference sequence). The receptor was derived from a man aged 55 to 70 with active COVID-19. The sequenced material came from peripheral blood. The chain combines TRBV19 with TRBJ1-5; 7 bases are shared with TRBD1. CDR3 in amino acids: CASSISGGNNQPQHF. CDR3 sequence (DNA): TGTGCCAGTAGTATTTCAGGGGGAAACAATCAGCCCCAGCATTTT.